The rows below give T cell receptor beta chains drawn from one sample of a study of blood T cell repertoires in COVID-19. Repertoires were generated with immunoSEQ multiplex PCR, while TCRdb's copy carries only in-frame clones and drops some. The sample has 150,000 to 160,000 clones; 78% are singletons. Sequencing used peripheral blood. The origin of the receptors is an elderly man with acute or convalescent COVID-19. Each CDR3 is given without its conserved first and last residue. The order of the fields is J gene, V gene, CDR3 protein.

J gene: TRBJ1-2; V gene: TRBV6-6; CDR3 protein: ASQQGSDYGYT
J gene: TRBJ1-1; V gene: TRBV12-3/TRBV12-4; CDR3 protein: ASSSRGPKAF
J gene: TRBJ1-2; V gene: TRBV2; CDR3 protein: ASSETGRGYT
J gene: TRBJ2-7; V gene: TRBV6-5; CDR3 protein: ASSYSATGYEQY
J gene: TRBJ1-2; V gene: TRBV28; CDR3 protein: ASSPGAAPYGYT
J gene: TRBJ2-4; V gene: TRBV5-1; CDR3 protein: ASSRGLLGKNIQY
J gene: TRBJ2-1; V gene: TRBV18; CDR3 protein: ASSPSLAGSYNEQF
J gene: TRBJ1-1; V gene: TRBV6-5; CDR3 protein: ASSYSREQTEAF
J gene: TRBJ2-7; V gene: TRBV4-3; CDR3 protein: ASSQEGGPNYEQY
J gene: TRBJ1-4; V gene: TRBV7-6; CDR3 protein: ASSNPGTGAEKLF
J gene: TRBJ2-3; V gene: TRBV10-3; CDR3 protein: ATGLAGASHTDTQY